Ten or more counts support the clone carrying this T cell receptor (beta chain). The target antigen is unknown. TCRdb analysed the reads with MiXCR anew, one entry per CDR3 protein. The table shows hundreds of thousands of distinct CDR3 sequences, with around a third occurring only once. This entry comes from a study of T cell repertoires in cytomegalovirus infection. Looking at the study overall: As its CMV epitopes, the study selected recently identified HLA-C-restricted and well-studied HLA-B-restricted targets. Public TCR beta signature analysis indicated the presence of both CMV infection and matching HLA type.

Sample: cultured PBMCs, taken from culture after CMV antigen stimulation. The TCR was taken from a human donor in good health (CMV status not recorded). Some clones in this sample may be carry-over from other donors' samples.

CDR3 in DNA: TGTGCCAGCAGCATGGTGGGTACGCAGTATTTT. Amino acids: CASSMVGTQYF. The chain joins TRBV11-2 to TRBJ2-3; D not resolved. V was pared by 5 bases and J by 8 bases, with 8 bases between. Per the germline V gene, CDR1 is SGHAT and CDR2 is FQNNGV. The CDR3 loop spans 11 amino acids.